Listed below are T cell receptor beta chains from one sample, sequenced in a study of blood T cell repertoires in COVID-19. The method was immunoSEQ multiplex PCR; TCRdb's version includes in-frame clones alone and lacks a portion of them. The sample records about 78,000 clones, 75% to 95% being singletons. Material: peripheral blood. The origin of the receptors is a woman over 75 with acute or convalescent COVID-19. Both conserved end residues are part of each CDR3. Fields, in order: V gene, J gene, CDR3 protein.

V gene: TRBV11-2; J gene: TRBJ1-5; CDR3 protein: CASSGGTGHSNQPQHF
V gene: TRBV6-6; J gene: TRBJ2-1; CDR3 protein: CASSKTSGSHNEQFF
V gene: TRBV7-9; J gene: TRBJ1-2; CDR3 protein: CASSLGRQGEGFYGYTF
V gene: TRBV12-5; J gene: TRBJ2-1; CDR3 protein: CASGLGGPGQGEQFF
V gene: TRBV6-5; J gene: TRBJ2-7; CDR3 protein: CASSYRTTRGTYEQYF
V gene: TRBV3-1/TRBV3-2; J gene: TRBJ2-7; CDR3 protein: CASSSWGEKYEQYF
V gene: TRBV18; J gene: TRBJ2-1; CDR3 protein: CASSSRRGSSYNEQFF
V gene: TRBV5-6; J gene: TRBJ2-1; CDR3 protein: CASSLDRAEQFF
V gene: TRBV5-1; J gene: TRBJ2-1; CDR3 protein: CASSPFTGTTYNEQFF
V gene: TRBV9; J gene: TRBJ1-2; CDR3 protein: CASRGGYANGYTF
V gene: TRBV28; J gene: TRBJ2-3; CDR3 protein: CASSYDRGGSTDTQYF
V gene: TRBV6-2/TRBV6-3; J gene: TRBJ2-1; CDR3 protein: CASSYSGTGAYNEQFF
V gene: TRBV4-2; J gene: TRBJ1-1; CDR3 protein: CASSQDTRTGGTEAFF
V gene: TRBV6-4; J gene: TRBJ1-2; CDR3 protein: CASRAGTGGAGYTF
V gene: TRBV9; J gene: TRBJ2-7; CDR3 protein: CASSVATEYEQYF
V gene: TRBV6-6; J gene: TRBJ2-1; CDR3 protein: CASSYPGNYNEQFF
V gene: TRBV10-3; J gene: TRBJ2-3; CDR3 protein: CAISESAAGMGTDTQYF
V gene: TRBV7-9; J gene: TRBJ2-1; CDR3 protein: CASSLAAVSHEQFF